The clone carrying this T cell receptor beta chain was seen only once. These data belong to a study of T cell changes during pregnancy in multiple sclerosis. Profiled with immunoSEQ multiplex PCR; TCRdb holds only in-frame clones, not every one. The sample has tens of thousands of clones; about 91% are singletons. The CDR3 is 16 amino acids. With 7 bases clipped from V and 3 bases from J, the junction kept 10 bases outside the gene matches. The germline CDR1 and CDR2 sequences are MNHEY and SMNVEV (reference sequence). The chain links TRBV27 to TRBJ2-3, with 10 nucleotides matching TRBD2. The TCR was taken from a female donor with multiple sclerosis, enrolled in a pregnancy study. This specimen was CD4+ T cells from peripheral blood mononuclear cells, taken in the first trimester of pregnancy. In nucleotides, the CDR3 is TGTGCCAGCACCTTATTAACTAGCGGGGAGACAGATACGCAGTATTTT. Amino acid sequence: CASTLLTSGETDTQYF.